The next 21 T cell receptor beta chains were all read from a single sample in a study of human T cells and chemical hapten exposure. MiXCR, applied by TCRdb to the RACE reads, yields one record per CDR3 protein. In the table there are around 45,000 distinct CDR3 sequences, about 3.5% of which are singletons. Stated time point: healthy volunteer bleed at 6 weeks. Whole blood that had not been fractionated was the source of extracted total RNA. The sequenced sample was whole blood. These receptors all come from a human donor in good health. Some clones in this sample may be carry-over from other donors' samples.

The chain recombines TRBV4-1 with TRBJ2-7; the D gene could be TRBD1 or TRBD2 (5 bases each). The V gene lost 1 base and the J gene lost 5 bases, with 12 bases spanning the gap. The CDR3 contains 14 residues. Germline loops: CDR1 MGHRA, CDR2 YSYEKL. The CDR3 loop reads CASSQVGVGDEQYF. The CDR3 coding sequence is TGCGCCAGCAGCCAAGTAGGAGTGGGGGACGAGCAGTACTTC.

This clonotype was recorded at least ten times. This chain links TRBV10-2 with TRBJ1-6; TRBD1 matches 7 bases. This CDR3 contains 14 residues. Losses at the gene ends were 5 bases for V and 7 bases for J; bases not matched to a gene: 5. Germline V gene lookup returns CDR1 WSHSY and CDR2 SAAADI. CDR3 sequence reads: CASSFGTDNSPLHF. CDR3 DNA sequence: TGCGCCAGCAGTTTTGGGACAGACAATTCACCCCTCCACTTT.

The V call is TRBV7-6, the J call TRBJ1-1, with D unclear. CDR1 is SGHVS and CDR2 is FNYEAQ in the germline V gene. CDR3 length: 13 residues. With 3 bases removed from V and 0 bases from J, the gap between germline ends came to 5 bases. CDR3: CASSFSMNTEAFF. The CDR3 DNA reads TGTGCCAGCAGCTTTTCAATGAACACTGAAGCTTTCTTT.

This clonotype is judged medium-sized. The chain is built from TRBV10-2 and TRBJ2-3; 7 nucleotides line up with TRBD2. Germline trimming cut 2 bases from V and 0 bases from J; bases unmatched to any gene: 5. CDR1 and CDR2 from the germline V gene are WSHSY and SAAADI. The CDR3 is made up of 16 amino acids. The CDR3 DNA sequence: TGCGCCAGCAGTGAGCCTAGCGGACCTAGCACAGATACGCAGTATTTT. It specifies CASSEPSGPSTDTQYF.

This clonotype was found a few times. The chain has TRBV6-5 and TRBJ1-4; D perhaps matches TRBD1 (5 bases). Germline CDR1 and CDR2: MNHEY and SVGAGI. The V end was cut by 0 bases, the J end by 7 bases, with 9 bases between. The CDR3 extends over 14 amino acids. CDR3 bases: TGTGCCAGCAGTTACTCTCGGGGGGGTGAAAAACTGTTTTTT. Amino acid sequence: CASSYSRGGEKLFF.

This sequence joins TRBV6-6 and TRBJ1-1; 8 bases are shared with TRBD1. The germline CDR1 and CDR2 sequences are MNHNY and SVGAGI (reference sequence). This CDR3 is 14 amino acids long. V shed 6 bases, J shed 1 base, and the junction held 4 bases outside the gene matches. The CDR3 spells CASSTGTGNTEAFF. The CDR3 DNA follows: TGTGCCAGCAGCACCGGGACAGGGAACACTGAAGCTTTCTTT.

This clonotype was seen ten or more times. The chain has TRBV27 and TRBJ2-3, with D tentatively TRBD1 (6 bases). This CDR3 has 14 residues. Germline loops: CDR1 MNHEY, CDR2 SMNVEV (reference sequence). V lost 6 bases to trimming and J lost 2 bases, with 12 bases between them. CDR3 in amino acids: CASSGTTFTDTQYF. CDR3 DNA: TGTGCCAGCAGCGGGACAACTTTCACAGATACGCAGTATTTT.

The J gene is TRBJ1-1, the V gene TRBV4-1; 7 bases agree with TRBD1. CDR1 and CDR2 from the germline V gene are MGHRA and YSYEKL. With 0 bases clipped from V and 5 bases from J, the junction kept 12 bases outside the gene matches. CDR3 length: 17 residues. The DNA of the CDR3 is TGCGCCAGCAGCCAAGATCGTTTGGCAGGGGGTCGGACTGAAGCTTTCTTT. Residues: CASSQDRLAGGRTEAFF.

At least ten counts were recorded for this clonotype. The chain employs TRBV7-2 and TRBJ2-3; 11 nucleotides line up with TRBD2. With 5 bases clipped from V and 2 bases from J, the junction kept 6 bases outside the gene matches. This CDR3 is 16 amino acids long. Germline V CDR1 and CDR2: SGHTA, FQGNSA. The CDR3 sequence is CASSQGLAGFTDTQYF. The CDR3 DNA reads TGTGCCAGCAGCCAAGGACTAGCGGGCTTCACAGATACGCAGTATTTT.

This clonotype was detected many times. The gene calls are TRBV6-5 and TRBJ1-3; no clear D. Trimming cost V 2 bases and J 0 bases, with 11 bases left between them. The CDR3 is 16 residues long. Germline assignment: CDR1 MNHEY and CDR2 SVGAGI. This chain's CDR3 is CASSYNRDLSGNTIYF. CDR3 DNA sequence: TGTGCCAGCAGTTACAATCGTGACCTCTCTGGAAACACCATATATTTT.

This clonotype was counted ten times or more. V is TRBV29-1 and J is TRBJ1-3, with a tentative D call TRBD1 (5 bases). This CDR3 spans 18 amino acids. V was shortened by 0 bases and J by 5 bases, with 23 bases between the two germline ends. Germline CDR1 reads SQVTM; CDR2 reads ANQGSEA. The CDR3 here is CSVEDPWDPRGDRNTIYF. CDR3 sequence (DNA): TGCAGCGTTGAAGACCCTTGGGATCCTAGGGGCGATAGAAACACCATATATTTT.

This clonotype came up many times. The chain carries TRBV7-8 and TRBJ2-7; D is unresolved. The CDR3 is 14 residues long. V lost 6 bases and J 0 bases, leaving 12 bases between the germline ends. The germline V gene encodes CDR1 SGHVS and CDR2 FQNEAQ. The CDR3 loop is CASSSTQSSYEQYF. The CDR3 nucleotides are TGTGCCAGCAGTTCCACCCAGAGCTCCTACGAGCAGTACTTC.

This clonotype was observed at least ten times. The CDR3 region is CASSHQSGVEQFF. In nucleotides, the CDR3 is TGTGCCAGCAGCCACCAGAGTGGGGTTGAGCAGTTCTTC. V gene TRBV11-2 combines with J gene TRBJ2-1, with unresolved D. Trimming removed 5 bases from V and 9 bases from J, with 14 bases in between. The CDR3 contains 13 residues. CDR1 is SGHAT and CDR2 is FQNNGV in the germline V gene.

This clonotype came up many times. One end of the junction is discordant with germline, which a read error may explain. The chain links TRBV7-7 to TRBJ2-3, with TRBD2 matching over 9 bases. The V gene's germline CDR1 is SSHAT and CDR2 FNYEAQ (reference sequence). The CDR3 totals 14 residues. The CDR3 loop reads CASSSGLARDTQYF. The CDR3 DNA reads TGTGCTAGCAGCTCGGGACTAGCCAGAGATACGCAGTATTTT.

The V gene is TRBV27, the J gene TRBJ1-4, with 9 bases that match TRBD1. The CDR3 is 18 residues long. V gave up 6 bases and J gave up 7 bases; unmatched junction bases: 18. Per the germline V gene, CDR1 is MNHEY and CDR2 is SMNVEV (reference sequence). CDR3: CASRAFGQGWLVSEKLFF. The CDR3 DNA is TGTGCCAGCAGAGCGTTCGGACAGGGGTGGTTGGTCAGTGAAAAACTGTTTTTT.

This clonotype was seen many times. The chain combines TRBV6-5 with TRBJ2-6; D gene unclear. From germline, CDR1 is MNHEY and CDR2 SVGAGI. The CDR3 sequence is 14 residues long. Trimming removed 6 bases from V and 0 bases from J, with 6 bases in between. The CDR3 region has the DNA TGTGCCAGCAGGATTGGCTCTGGGGCCAACGTCCTGACTTTC. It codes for CASRIGSGANVLTF.

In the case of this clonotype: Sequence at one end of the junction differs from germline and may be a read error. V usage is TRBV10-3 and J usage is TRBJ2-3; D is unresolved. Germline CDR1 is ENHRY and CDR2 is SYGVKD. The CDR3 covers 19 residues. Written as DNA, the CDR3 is TGTGCCATCAGTGAGTCGATTCCAAACCTTAATTTAGACACAGATACGAAGTATTTT. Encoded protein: CAISESIPNLNLDTDTKYF.

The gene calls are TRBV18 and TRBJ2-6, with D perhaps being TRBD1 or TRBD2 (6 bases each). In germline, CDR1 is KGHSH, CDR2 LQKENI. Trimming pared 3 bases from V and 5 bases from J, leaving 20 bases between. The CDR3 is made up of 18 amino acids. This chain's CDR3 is CASSPGAGEALWANVLTF. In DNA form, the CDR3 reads TGTGCCAGCTCACCGGGAGCAGGGGAGGCGCTCTGGGCCAACGTCCTGACTTTC.

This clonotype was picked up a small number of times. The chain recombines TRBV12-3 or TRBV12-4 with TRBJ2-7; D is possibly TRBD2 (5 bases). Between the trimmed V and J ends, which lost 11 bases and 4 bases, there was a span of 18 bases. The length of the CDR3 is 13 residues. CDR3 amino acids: CACRLAAGYEQYF. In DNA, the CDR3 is TGTGCCTGTCGTCTAGCCGCGGGTTACGAGCAGTACTTC.

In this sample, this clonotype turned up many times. CDR3 nucleotides: TGTGCCAGCAGTGAAAGAACGGGGAATAATGAAAAACTGTTTTTT. This sequence encodes CASSERTGNNEKLFF. The chain combines TRBV2 with TRBJ1-4, with no clear D. This CDR3 has 15 amino acids. Trimming pared 2 bases from V and 4 bases from J, leaving 11 bases between. The V gene's germline CDR1 is SNHLY and CDR2 FYNNEI.

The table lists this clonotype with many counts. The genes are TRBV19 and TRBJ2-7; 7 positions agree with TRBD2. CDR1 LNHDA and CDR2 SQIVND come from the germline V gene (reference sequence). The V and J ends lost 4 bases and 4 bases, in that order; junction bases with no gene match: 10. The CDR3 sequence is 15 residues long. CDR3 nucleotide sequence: TGTGCCAGTAGTACTCATGGACAAGCGGGGTACGAGCAGTACTTC. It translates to CASSTHGQAGYEQYF.